These T cell receptor beta chains were read from a single sample in a study of shared clonotypes between healthy human individuals. The method was immunoSEQ multiplex PCR; TCRdb's version includes in-frame clones alone and lacks a portion of them. Among over a million clones listed, about 84% were seen once. Sequenced material: memory CD4+ T cells from PBMCs. These TCRs come from a young man in good health. Some clones in this sample may be carry-over from other donors' samples. The CDR3 runs from the conserved cysteine through the conserved F or W. The D gene is left open where the match is weak. Rows give clone size only sometimes, using once, few, many, or a class for an expanded clone.

clone_size	j_call	d_call	v_call	cdr3_aa	cdr3_nt
.	TRBJ2-7	TRBD2	TRBV28	CASRPTPAGEGYEQYF	TGTGCCAGCAGACCCACGCCGGCGGGAGAGGGCTACGAGCAGTACTTC
few	TRBJ2-1	.	TRBV11-3	CASSRTPYNEQFF	TGTGCCAGCAGTAGGACACCGTACAATGAGCAGTTCTTC
once	TRBJ2-7	.	TRBV19	CASHNRDKPYEQYF	TGTGCCAGCCATAACCGGGACAAGCCCTACGAGCAGTACTTC
once	TRBJ2-3	TRBD2	TRBV5-1	CASSLGVGRLTDTQYF	TGCGCCAGCAGCTTGGGAGTCGGGAGGTTAACAGATACGCAGTATTTT
.	TRBJ2-2	TRBD2	TRBV5-1	CASSPGLAGFITGELFF	TGCGCCAGCAGCCCCGGACTAGCGGGATTTATTACCGGGGAGCTGTTTTTT
.	TRBJ2-7	TRBD2	TRBV11-3	CASSLAGAGEQYF	TGTGCCAGCAGCTTAGCTGGAGCGGGGGAGCAGTACTTC
many	TRBJ1-1	.	TRBV7-3	CASSLGGAEAFF	TGTGCCAGCAGCCTCGGGGGGGCTGAAGCTTTCTTT
few	TRBJ1-4	.	TRBV28	CASSLYGKGEKLFF	TGTGCCAGCAGTTTATATGGAAAGGGTGAAAAACTGTTTTTT
.	TRBJ1-4	.	TRBV2	CASNLGPVGVWEKLFF	TGTGCCAGCAACCTAGGTCCGGTGGGGGTTTGGGAAAAACTGTTTTTT
.	TRBJ2-1	.	TRBV15	CATSRPYNEQFF	TGTGCCACCAGCAGACCTTACAATGAGCAGTTCTTC
.	TRBJ1-3	.	TRBV30	CAWSVAAGNTIYF	TGTGCCTGGAGTGTAGCAGCTGGAAACACCATATATTTT
.	TRBJ1-2	.	TRBV18	CASSRGPPNYGYTF	TGTGCCAGCTCACGGGGGCCCCCTAATTATGGCTACACCTTC
.	TRBJ1-5	.	TRBV6-1	CASMEGYSNQPQHF	TGTGCCAGCATGGAGGGGTATAGCAATCAGCCCCAGCATTTT
.	TRBJ1-3	.	TRBV11-2	CASSFTRSPGPGNTIYF	TGTGCCAGCAGCTTTACCCGATCTCCGGGGCCTGGAAACACCATATATTTT
.	TRBJ1-1	.	TRBV7-3	CASSLFGGRNTEAFF	TGTGCCAGCAGCCTTTTTGGCGGGCGGAACACTGAAGCTTTCTTT
.	TRBJ2-3	TRBD2	TRBV2	CASSVGTSSISDTQYF	TGTGCCAGCAGCGTAGGGACTAGCTCAATATCAGATACGCAGTATTTT
once	TRBJ1-5	.	TRBV27	CASSLGGRHSRHF	TGTGCCAGCAGTTTGGGAGGCCGGCACTCCAGGCATTTT
.	TRBJ2-7	.	TRBV7-2	CASSLDPLSSYEQYF	TGTGCCAGCAGCTTAGACCCGTTGAGCTCCTACGAGCAGTACTTC
.	TRBJ2-7	.	TRBV20-1	CSVGARREQYF	TGCAGTGTTGGTGCCCGACGCGAGCAGTACTTC
.	TRBJ1-5	.	TRBV6-6	CASSTDLGGQPQHF	TGTGCCAGCAGTACGGACCTCGGAGGTCAGCCCCAGCATTTT
.	TRBJ2-4	.	TRBV4-1	CASSQDLSGLTQYF	TGCGCCAGCAGCCAAGACCTCTCCGGACTGACTCAGTACTTC
.	TRBJ1-1	.	TRBV7-2	CASSLIWAGDTEAFF	TGTGCCAGCAGCCTGATATGGGCAGGCGACACTGAAGCTTTCTTT
.	TRBJ2-1	.	TRBV11-1	CASSSRGGGNEQFF	TGTGCCAGCAGCTCCAGAGGTGGGGGCAATGAGCAGTTCTTC
.	TRBJ2-2	.	TRBV5-1	CASSVDPNTGELFF	TGCGCCAGCAGCGTCGACCCTAACACCGGGGAGCTGTTTTTT
.	TRBJ1-2	TRBD1	TRBV4-1	CASSQDDRVVINYGYTF	TGCGCCAGCAGCCAAGACGACAGGGTCGTTATTAACTATGGCTACACCTTC
.	TRBJ1-2	TRBD1	TRBV27	CASSHKGQPNYGYTF	TGTGCCAGCAGTCACAAGGGACAGCCTAACTATGGCTACACCTTC
.	TRBJ2-1	TRBD2	TRBV5-1	CASSLGRMAGPRGDEQFF	TGCGCCAGCAGCTTGGGTCGGATGGCGGGACCCCGGGGGGATGAGCAGTTCTTC
many	TRBJ2-1	.	TRBV2	CASSDWGFSYNEQFF	TGTGCCAGCAGCGACTGGGGCTTCTCCTACAATGAGCAGTTCTTC
once	TRBJ1-2	.	TRBV7-9	CASSLGQSFGYTF	TGTGCCAGCAGCTTAGGCCAGTCCTTTGGCTACACCTTC
.	TRBJ2-3	.	TRBV2	CASSEALSTDTQYF	TGTGCCAGCAGTGAAGCGCTGTCGACGGATACGCAGTATTTT
.	TRBJ2-7	TRBD2	TRBV2	CASSKETSGRVSFYEQYF	TGTGCCAGCAGCAAAGAGACTAGCGGGAGGGTGAGCTTCTACGAGCAGTACTTC
.	TRBJ2-7	.	TRBV5-1	CASSFDLYEQYF	TGCGCCAGCAGCTTTGATTTATACGAGCAGTACTTC
few	TRBJ1-5	.	TRBV28	CASSLPVPGQPQHF	TGTGCCAGCAGTCTACCTGTCCCTGGCCAGCCCCAGCATTTT
.	TRBJ1-3	.	TRBV28	CASSPGAGGPLSGNTIYF	TGTGCCAGCTCTCCGGGGGCAGGCGGCCCGCTCTCTGGAAACACCATATATTTT
.	TRBJ1-2	.	TRBV28	CASTTSQGILGYTF	TGTGCCAGCACCACCTCCCAGGGTATCCTCGGCTACACCTTC
.	TRBJ2-4	.	TRBV7-8	CASSTAIGSGDIQYF	TGTGCCAGCAGCACCGCCATTGGGTCCGGGGACATTCAGTACTTC
.	TRBJ2-3	.	TRBV19	CASSTTGGARTDTQYF	TGTGCCAGTAGTACTACAGGGGGGGCCCGCACAGATACGCAGTATTTT
few	TRBJ2-3	.	TRBV9	CASSVGGGLPTDTQYF	TGTGCCAGCAGCGTAGGGGGGGGCCTCCCCACAGATACGCAGTATTTT
.	TRBJ2-1	.	TRBV4-2	CASSQDVANEQFF	TGTGCCAGCAGCCAAGATGTAGCCAATGAGCAGTTCTTC
few	TRBJ1-2	TRBD1	TRBV19	CASSGRDRRAYGYTF	TGTGCCAGTAGTGGACGGGACAGGAGGGCCTATGGCTACACCTTC
few	TRBJ2-3	TRBD2	TRBV19	CASSLGTSGSTDTQYF	TGTGCCAGTAGTCTAGGGACTAGCGGGAGCACAGATACGCAGTATTTT
few	TRBJ2-7	.	TRBV28	CASSLRVALRYEQYF	TGTGCCAGCAGTTTAAGGGTAGCCTTGAGGTACGAGCAGTACTTC
.	TRBJ2-3	TRBD2	TRBV5-6	CASSLRGTSGRTDTQYF	TGTGCCAGCAGCTTGCGCGGGACTAGCGGGAGGACAGATACGCAGTATTTT
.	TRBJ2-3	TRBD2	TRBV7-2	CASSLLRGLAGGTDTQYF	TGTGCCAGCAGCTTACTCCGTGGACTAGCGGGAGGGACAGATACGCAGTATTTT
.	TRBJ1-2	.	TRBV28	CASSPNPGYGYTF	TGTGCCAGCAGCCCGAATCCAGGCTATGGCTACACCTTC
.	TRBJ2-1	.	TRBV6-6	CASSYRVGALLFF	TGTGCCAGCAGTTATAGGGTGGGGGCTCTTCTCTTCTTC
.	TRBJ2-2	.	TRBV27	CASSRNTGELFF	TGTGCCAGCAGTCGGAACACCGGGGAGCTGTTTTTT
.	TRBJ2-5	.	TRBV7-2	CASSLAGEASGTQYF	TGTGCCAGCAGCTTAGCGGGGGAGGCGAGTGGGACCCAGTACTTC
.	TRBJ2-3	.	TRBV28	CASSPLGLTQYF	TGTGCCAGCAGTCCCCTCGGCCTTACGCAGTATTTT
.	TRBJ2-2	TRBD1	TRBV7-2	CASSPIWGQENTGELFF	TGTGCCAGCAGCCCTATATGGGGACAGGAGAACACCGGGGAGCTGTTTTTT
.	TRBJ2-3	.	TRBV11-3	CASSLGVADTDTQYF	TGTGCCAGCAGCTTAGGGGTGGCGGATACAGATACGCAGTATTTT
once	TRBJ2-5	.	TRBV28	CASRPTGRGETQYF	TGTGCCAGCAGGCCGACAGGGAGGGGAGAGACCCAGTACTTC
.	TRBJ2-3	TRBD2	TRBV9	CASSVTSGSGTQYF	TGTGCCAGCAGCGTTACTAGCGGGAGTGGTACGCAGTATTTT
.	TRBJ2-7	TRBD2	TRBV2	CASSGLGLAGAVSQRDF	TGTGCCAGCAGTGGGCTAGGGTTGGCGGGAGCAGTCTCGCAGCGGGACTTC
.	TRBJ1-1	.	TRBV7-8	CASSPREDFGTEAFF	TGTGCCAGCAGCCCCCGGGAGGACTTCGGCACTGAAGCTTTCTTT
.	TRBJ2-1	.	TRBV20-1	CSGERLWEQFF	TGCAGTGGGGAGCGTCTATGGGAGCAGTTCTTC
.	TRBJ1-4	.	TRBV5-8	CASSPGSLNEKLFF	TGTGCCAGCAGTCCGGGGTCCCTGAATGAAAAACTGTTTTTT
.	TRBJ2-3	.	TRBV29-1	CSGVSSTDTQYF	TGCAGCGGGGTATCTAGCACAGATACGCAGTATTTT
.	TRBJ2-7	TRBD2	TRBV7-8	CASSDLGLGPYEQYF	TGTGCCAGCAGCGACTTGGGACTAGGCCCTTACGAGCAGTACTTC
.	TRBJ2-7	TRBD2	TRBV11-1	CASSRLAGISYEQYF	TGTGCCAGCAGCCGACTAGCGGGGATATCCTACGAGCAGTACTTC